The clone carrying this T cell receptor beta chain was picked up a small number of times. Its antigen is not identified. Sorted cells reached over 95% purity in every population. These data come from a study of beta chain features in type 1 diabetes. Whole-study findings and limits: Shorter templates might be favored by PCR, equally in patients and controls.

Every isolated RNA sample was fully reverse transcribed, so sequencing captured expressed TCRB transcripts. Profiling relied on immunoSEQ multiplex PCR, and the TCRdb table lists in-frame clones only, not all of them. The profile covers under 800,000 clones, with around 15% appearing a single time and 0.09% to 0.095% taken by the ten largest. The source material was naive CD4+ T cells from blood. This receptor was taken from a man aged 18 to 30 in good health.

The CDR3 reads CASSISVRFYEQYF. The CDR3 DNA reads TGTGCCAGTAGTATAAGCGTCAGGTTCTACGAGCAGTACTTC. The chain links TRBV19 to TRBJ2-7; D unresolved. From germline, CDR1 is LNHDA and CDR2 SQIVND (reference sequence). Trimming cost V 2 bases and J 3 bases, with 11 bases left between them. This CDR3 has 14 residues.